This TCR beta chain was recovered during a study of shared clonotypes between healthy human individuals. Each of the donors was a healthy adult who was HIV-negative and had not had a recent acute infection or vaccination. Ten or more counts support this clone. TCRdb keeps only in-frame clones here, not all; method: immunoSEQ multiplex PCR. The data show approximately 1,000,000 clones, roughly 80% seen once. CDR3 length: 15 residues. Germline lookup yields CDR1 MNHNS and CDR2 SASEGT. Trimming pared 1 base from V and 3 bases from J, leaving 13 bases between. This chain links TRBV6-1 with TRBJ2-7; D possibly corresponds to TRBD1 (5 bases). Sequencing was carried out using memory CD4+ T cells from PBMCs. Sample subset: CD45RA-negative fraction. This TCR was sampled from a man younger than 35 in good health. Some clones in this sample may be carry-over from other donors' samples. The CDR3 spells CASSEEGLWFYEQYF. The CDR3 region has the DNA TGTGCCAGCAGTGAAGAGGGGTTGTGGTTCTACGAGCAGTACTTC.